The clone carrying this TCR beta chain has more than one count but fewer than ten. Its antigen is unknown. V was pared by 0 bases and J by 4 bases, with 13 bases between. The CDR3 has 16 amino acids. Germline V lookup: CDR1 SGHTA, CDR2 FQGNSA. The data were obtained in a study of blood T cells in healthy people across ages. Study observations and caveats: Roughly linear declines in TCR beta diversity per million T cells occurred with age.

Using a J-beta primer mix together with a sample-barcoded 5' primer, a second PCR was run for about 6 to 11 cycles. Tags on each cDNA molecule came from a template-switch adaptor with 12 random nucleotides. From the 5' RACE reads, TCRdb called clonotypes with MiXCR, one entry per CDR3 protein. The repertoire has about 1.8 million distinct CDR3 sequences, roughly 52% of them found once; the top ten carry 2.1%. Source material: blood. The chain joins TRBV7-2 to TRBJ2-1, with no clear D. The clonotype was recovered from a woman between 40 and 50 years old in good health. The CDR3 here is CASSLALVLKYNEQFF. The CDR3 DNA is TGTGCCAGCAGCTTAGCGCTGGTTTTGAAATACAATGAGCAGTTCTTC.